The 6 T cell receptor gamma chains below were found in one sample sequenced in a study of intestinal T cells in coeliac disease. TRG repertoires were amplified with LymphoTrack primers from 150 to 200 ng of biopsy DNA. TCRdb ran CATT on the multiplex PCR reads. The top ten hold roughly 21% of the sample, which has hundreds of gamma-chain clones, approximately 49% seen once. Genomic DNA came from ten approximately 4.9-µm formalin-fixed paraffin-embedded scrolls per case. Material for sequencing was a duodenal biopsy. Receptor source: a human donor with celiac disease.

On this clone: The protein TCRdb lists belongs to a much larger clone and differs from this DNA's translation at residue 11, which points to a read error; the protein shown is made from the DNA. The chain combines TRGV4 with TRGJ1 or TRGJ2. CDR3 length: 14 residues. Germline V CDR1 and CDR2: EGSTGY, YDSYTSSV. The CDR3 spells CATWDGLLHYRKLF. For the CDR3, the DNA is TGTGCCACCTGGGATGGCCTCCTCCATTATAGGAAACTCTTT.

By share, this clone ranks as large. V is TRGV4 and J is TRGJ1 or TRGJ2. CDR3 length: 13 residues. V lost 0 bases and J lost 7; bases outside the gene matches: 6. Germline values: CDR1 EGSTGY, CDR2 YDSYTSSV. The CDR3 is CATWDGPRYKKLF. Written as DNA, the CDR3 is TGTGCCACCTGGGATGGGCCGCGGTATAAGAAACTCTTT.

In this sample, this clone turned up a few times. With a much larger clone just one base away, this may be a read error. The DNA for the CDR3 is TGTGCCACCTGGGATGGGCGGCGGAAGCTCTTT. Its translation: CATWDGRRKLF. The chain couples TRGV4 to TRGJ1 or TRGJ2. After removal of 0 bases from V and 16 bases from J, the junction contained 9 bases not matched to a gene. Germline V lookup: CDR1 EGSTGY, CDR2 YDSYTSSV. This CDR3 region has 11 residues.

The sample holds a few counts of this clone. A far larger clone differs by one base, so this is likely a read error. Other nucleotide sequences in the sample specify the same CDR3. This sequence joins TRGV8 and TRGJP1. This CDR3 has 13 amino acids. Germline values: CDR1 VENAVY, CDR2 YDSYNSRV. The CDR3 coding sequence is TGTGCCACCTGGGATTTCACTGGCTGGTTCAAGATATTT. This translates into CATWDFTGWFKIF.

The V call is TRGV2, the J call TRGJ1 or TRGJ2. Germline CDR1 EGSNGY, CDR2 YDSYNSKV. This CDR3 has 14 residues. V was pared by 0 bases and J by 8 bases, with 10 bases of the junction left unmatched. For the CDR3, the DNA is TGTGCCACCTGGGACGGGCGGGCCCCTAATAAGAAACTCTTT. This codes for CATWDGRAPNKKLF.

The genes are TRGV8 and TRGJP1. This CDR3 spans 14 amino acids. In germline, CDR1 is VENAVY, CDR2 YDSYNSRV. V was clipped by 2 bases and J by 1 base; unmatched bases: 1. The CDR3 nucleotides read TGTGCCACCTGGGATATTACCACTGGTTGGTTCAAGATATTT. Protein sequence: CATWDITTGWFKIF.